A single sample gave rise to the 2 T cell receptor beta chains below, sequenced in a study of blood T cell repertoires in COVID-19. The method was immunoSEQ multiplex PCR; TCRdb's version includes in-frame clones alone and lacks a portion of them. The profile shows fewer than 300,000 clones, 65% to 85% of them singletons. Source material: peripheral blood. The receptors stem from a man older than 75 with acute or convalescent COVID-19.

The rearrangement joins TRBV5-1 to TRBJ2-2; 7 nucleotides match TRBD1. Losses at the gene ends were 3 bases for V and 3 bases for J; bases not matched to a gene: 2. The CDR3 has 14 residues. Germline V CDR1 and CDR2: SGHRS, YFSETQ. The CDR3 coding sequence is TGCGCCAGCAGCTCGGGACAGCACACCGGGGAGCTGTTTTTT. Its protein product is CASSSGQHTGELFF.

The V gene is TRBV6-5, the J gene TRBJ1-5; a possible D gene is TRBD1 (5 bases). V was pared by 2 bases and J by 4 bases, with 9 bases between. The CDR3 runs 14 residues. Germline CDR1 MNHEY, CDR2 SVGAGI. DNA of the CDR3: TGTGCCAGCAGTTACGGGGCGGGGAATCAGCCCCAGCATTTT. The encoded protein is CASSYGAGNQPQHF.